A selection of T cell receptor beta chains follows, all from one sample in a study of blood T cell repertoires in COVID-19. Sequencing was performed with immunoSEQ multiplex PCR; in TCRdb, only in-frame clones are kept and a portion is missing. Of 200,000 to 250,000 clones listed, 75% to 85% are singletons. The sequenced sample was peripheral blood. The receptors derive from a woman in her 70s with COVID-19, enrolled during active disease. The CDR3 runs from the conserved cysteine through the conserved F or W. A D gene is named only where the DNA matches it firmly. Size is omitted from some rows. Given values are once, few, many or a class for expanded clones.

J gene,V gene,clone size,D gene,CDR3 protein,CDR3 DNA
TRBJ1-1,TRBV11-3,NA,NA,CASSLGVNTEAFF,TGTGCCAGCAGCTTAGGAGTGAACACTGAAGCTTTCTTT
TRBJ1-1,TRBV28,NA,NA,CASRSNWYEAFF,TGTGCCAGCAGGTCCAACTGGTATGAAGCTTTCTTT
TRBJ1-2,TRBV28,NA,NA,CASSLSPRGYTF,TGTGCCAGCAGCCTTTCCCCCCGGGGCTACACCTTC
TRBJ2-7,TRBV19,NA,TRBD2,CASSLAGAYEQYF,TGTGCCAGTAGTCTCGCGGGAGCGTACGAGCAGTACTTC
TRBJ2-1,TRBV19,NA,TRBD2,CATTKREGLEQFF,TGTGCCACGACGAAGCGGGAGGGCCTTGAGCAGTTCTTC
TRBJ2-2,TRBV7-2,NA,NA,CASSFNRRTGELFF,TGTGCCAGCAGCTTCAACAGGCGCACCGGGGAGCTGTTTTTT
TRBJ1-6,TRBV28,NA,TRBD1,CASRSGQINSPLHF,TGTGCCAGCAGGTCGGGACAGATTAATTCACCCCTCCACTTT
TRBJ2-5,TRBV21-1,NA,NA,CASSRLGLAGRETQYF,TGTGCCAGCAGCAGATTGGGACTAGCGGGAAGGGAGACCCAGTACTTC
TRBJ2-7,TRBV24-1,NA,TRBD2,CATSDSLAGSYEQYF,TGTGCCACCAGTGATTCTTTAGCGGGATCCTACGAGCAGTACTTC
TRBJ2-7,TRBV25-1,once,NA,CASTLSGGWIYEQYF,TGTGCCAGCACCCTTTCGGGCGGGTGGATCTACGAGCAGTACTTC
TRBJ1-2,TRBV30,NA,NA,CAWTFAAPGYGYTF,TGTGCCTGGACCTTCGCAGCCCCAGGGTATGGCTACACCTTC
TRBJ1-2,TRBV2,few,NA,CASSVRDTAYGYTF,TGTGCCAGCAGTGTCCGTGACACGGCCTATGGCTACACCTTC
TRBJ1-1,TRBV5-1,NA,NA,CATRQGGNTEAFF,TGCGCCACCCGCCAGGGAGGCAACACTGAAGCTTTCTTT
TRBJ2-2,TRBV9,NA,TRBD2,CASSVGTSATNTGELFF,TGTGCCAGCAGCGTCGGGACTAGCGCTACGAACACCGGGGAGCTGTTTTTT
TRBJ2-1,TRBV10-3,NA,TRBD2,CAIAATSGNLDEQFF,TGTGCCATCGCGGCGACTAGCGGGAACTTAGATGAGCAGTTCTTC
TRBJ1-1,TRBV7-8,NA,NA,CASTFERGITEAFF,TGTGCCAGCACCTTTGAAAGGGGGATAACTGAAGCTTTCTTT
TRBJ1-1,TRBV30,NA,TRBD1,CAWSDQGAGTEAFF,TGTGCCTGGAGTGATCAGGGGGCGGGAACTGAAGCTTTCTTT
TRBJ1-1,TRBV5-1,once,TRBD1,CASSFQGGRAEAFF,TGCGCCAGCAGCTTTCAGGGGGGAAGAGCTGAAGCTTTCTTT
TRBJ1-4,TRBV10-3,NA,NA,CAISESIQGREKLFF,TGTGCCATCAGTGAGTCGATACAGGGCCGTGAAAAACTGTTTTTT
TRBJ1-4,TRBV5-1,NA,NA,CASSLVGASEYVKLFF,TGCGCCAGCAGCTTGGTTGGGGCCTCTGAATACGTAAAACTGTTTTTT
TRBJ2-7,TRBV3-1/TRBV3-2,NA,NA,CASSQAITDYEQYF,TGTGCCAGCAGCCAAGCCATTACTGACTACGAGCAGTACTTC
TRBJ1-2,TRBV28,NA,TRBD1,CASSSRTGGIKSRGYTF,TGTGCCAGCAGTTCCAGGACAGGGGGCATTAAGAGTAGGGGCTACACCTTC
TRBJ2-5,TRBV19,once,NA,CASSIGGAGETQYF,TGTGCCAGTAGTATAGGGGGAGCCGGGGAGACCCAGTACTTC
TRBJ1-5,TRBV6-5,NA,NA,CASTNQGGANQPQHF,TGTGCCAGCACCAACCAGGGTGGAGCTAATCAGCCCCAGCATTTT
TRBJ1-5,TRBV6-2/TRBV6-3,NA,NA,CASSYPTPRTGSNQPQHF,TGTGCCAGCAGTTACCCGACCCCGCGTACAGGGAGCAATCAGCCCCAGCATTTT
TRBJ2-5,TRBV4-3,NA,TRBD2,CASSQEASSGIKEETQYF,TGCGCCAGCAGCCAAGAGGCCTCTAGCGGGATAAAGGAAGAGACCCAGTACTTC
TRBJ1-1,TRBV15,NA,NA,CATSTRQTMNTEAFF,TGTGCCACCAGCACCCGACAGACAATGAACACTGAAGCTTTCTTT
TRBJ1-3,TRBV5-5,NA,NA,CASSLAGAPGNTIYF,TGTGCCAGCAGCTTGGCAGGCGCGCCGGGAAACACCATATATTTT
TRBJ1-2,TRBV24-1,NA,TRBD1,CATSDPNPGRGYGYTF,TGTGCCACCAGTGACCCAAATCCGGGCAGGGGGTATGGCTACACCTTC
TRBJ1-1,TRBV5-1,NA,TRBD1,CASSPGQGKVGEAFF,TGCGCCAGCAGCCCCGGACAGGGGAAGGTCGGTGAAGCTTTCTTT
TRBJ1-5,TRBV30,few,NA,CAWAGAMGNQPQHF,TGTGCCTGGGCAGGGGCTATGGGCAATCAGCCCCAGCATTTT
TRBJ2-7,TRBV28,once,NA,CASSFPPSYEQYF,TGTGCCAGCAGCTTCCCCCCCTCCTACGAGCAGTACTTC
TRBJ2-1,TRBV5-5,NA,NA,CASTPGAGQPYNEQFF,TGTGCCAGCACTCCCGGCGCGGGGCAGCCCTACAATGAGCAGTTCTTC
TRBJ1-2,TRBV4-3,NA,NA,CASSLYRDSLNYGYTF,TGCGCCAGCAGCCTCTACCGGGACTCCTTAAACTATGGCTACACCTTC